Shown below are 22 T cell receptor beta chains from a single sample sequenced in a study of T cells in Graves' hyperthyroidism and ophthalmopathy. Amplified TCR beta CDR3 regions derived from RNA transcripts. The study used the HTBI primer set for a first-round RT-PCR of the TCR CDR3. MiXCR was run by TCRdb on the multiplex PCR reads, yielding one entry per CDR3 protein. The sample carries about 690,000 distinct CDR3 sequences, roughly 17% recorded once. The sequencing input was blood. These receptors came from a man aged 50 or older with Graves' hyperthyroidism.

The chain links TRBV18 to TRBJ2-1; 7 bases fit TRBD1. The CDR3 covers 15 residues. The V gene end was trimmed by 1 base and the J gene end by 3 bases; junction bases not matched to a gene: 3. Germline V gene data show CDR1 as KGHSH and CDR2 as LQKENI. The CDR3 here is CASSPLRDSYNEQFF. DNA of the CDR3: TGTGCCAGCTCACCACTCCGGGACAGCTACAATGAGCAGTTCTTC. The full variable domain, with the rest looked up from reference TRBV18 and TRBJ2-1, is NAGVMQNPRHLVRRRGQEARLRCSPMKGHSHVYWYRQLPEEGLKFMVYLQKENIIDESGMPKERFSAEFPKEGPSILRIQQVVRGDSAAYFCASSPLRDSYNEQFFGPGTRLTVL.

There are many counts of this clonotype. V is TRBV2 and J is TRBJ2-7, with 9 positions matching TRBD2. Looked up from germline, CDR1 is SNHLY and CDR2 is FYNNEI. The CDR3 has 13 residues. Trimming took 6 bases from V and 7 from J; bases not matched to a gene: 7. CDR3 region: CASRRGLAREQYF. The CDR3 region has the DNA TGTGCCAGCAGGCGGGGACTAGCAAGGGAGCAGTACTTC.

This clonotype has a count of ten or more. This chain uses TRBV10-1 with TRBJ2-3; D perhaps matches TRBD1 (5 bases). From germline, CDR1 is WNHNN and CDR2 SYGVQD (reference sequence). The CDR3 has 15 residues. With 3 bases removed from V and 1 base from J, the gap between germline ends came to 11 bases. CDR3: CASSDPVTGTDTQYF. The DNA of the CDR3 is TGCGCCAGCAGTGACCCCGTGACAGGCACAGATACGCAGTATTTT.

This chain uses TRBV30 with TRBJ1-1, with D tentatively TRBD1 (6 bases). The CDR3 is 14 residues long. Per germline, CDR1 GTSNPN and CDR2 SVGIG (reference sequence). V was shortened by 2 bases and J by 4 bases, with 14 bases between the two germline ends. This chain's CDR3 is CAWSSTGRITEAFF. CDR3 in DNA: TGTGCCTGGAGTTCAACAGGGAGGATCACTGAAGCTTTCTTT.

This clonotype has just a few counts. V usage is TRBV7-8 and J usage is TRBJ2-7; 7 bases match TRBD2. Germline trimming cut 5 bases from V and 0 bases from J; bases unmatched to any gene: 13. This CDR3 contains 17 residues. Looked up from germline, CDR1 is SGHVS and CDR2 is FQNEAQ. The CDR3 region is CASSPAGGSGYSYEQYF. The CDR3 bases are TGTGCCAGCAGCCCCGCTGGTGGTAGCGGGTACTCCTACGAGCAGTACTTC.

The sample holds many counts of this clonotype. V usage is TRBV24-1 and J usage is TRBJ2-7; the D gene could be TRBD1 or TRBD2 (5 bases each). V dropped 5 bases and J dropped 4 bases, with 26 bases sitting between them. Germline assignment: CDR1 KGHDR and CDR2 SFDVKD. The CDR3 runs 18 residues. For the CDR3, the DNA is TGTGCCACCAGTGCGAAAGACGGGACGGGCGCAGATCAATACGAGCAGTACTTC. Amino acids: CATSAKDGTGADQYEQYF.

This clonotype was seen many times. V usage is TRBV15 and J usage is TRBJ1-6, with 8 bases that match TRBD1. CDR3 length equals 16 residues. Trimming removed 0 bases from V and 10 bases from J; junction bases left unmatched: 8. The germline gives CDR1 LNHNV, CDR2 YYDKDF (reference sequence). Here the CDR3 reads CATSRDPQGAGSPLHF. In DNA form, the CDR3 reads TGTGCCACCAGCAGAGATCCCCAGGGGGCAGGATCACCCCTCCACTTT.

The J gene is TRBJ2-7, the V gene TRBV25-1, with unresolved D. This CDR3 is built from 12 residues. Germline assignment: CDR1 MGHDK and CDR2 SYGVNS. V was shortened by 9 bases and J by 2 bases, with 11 bases between the two germline ends. The CDR3, as DNA: TGTGCCAGTGGTCAGGTAACCTACGAGCAGTACTTC. Translation gives CASGQVTYEQYF.

The table lists this clonotype with many counts. The gene calls are TRBV7-2 and TRBJ2-7, with TRBD1 matching 9 bases. The V gene end was trimmed by 1 base and the J gene end by 4 bases; junction bases not matched to a gene: 5. Germline loops: CDR1 SGHTA, CDR2 FQGNSA. CDR3 length equals 15 residues. The CDR3: CASSLERGQGYEQYF. The DNA of the CDR3 is TGTGCCAGCAGCTTAGAGCGTGGACAGGGGTACGAGCAGTACTTC.

This clonotype was observed a handful of times. The genes are TRBV19 and TRBJ2-1, with 7 nucleotides matching TRBD2. The CDR3 is 15 residues long. Trimming removed 6 bases from V and 5 bases from J; junction bases left unmatched: 10. CDR1 LNHDA and CDR2 SQIVND come from the germline V gene (reference sequence). The CDR3 bases are TGTGCCAGTAGGAACAGAGCGGGACTGAACAATGAGCAGTTCTTC. It yields the protein CASRNRAGLNNEQFF.

The J gene is TRBJ2-7, the V gene TRBV11-2; TRBD2 matches at 14 bases. The trim removed 4 bases at V and 0 bases at J, leaving 8 bases unmatched. The CDR3 has 18 residues. Germline V CDR1 and CDR2: SGHAT, FQNNGV. The CDR3 coding sequence is TGTGCCAGCAGCTCTGGCGGGACTAGCGGGGGTATCTCCTACGAGCAGTACTTC. Residues: CASSSGGTSGGISYEQYF. Filled out from reference TRBV11-2 and TRBJ2-7, the complete variable domain reads EAGVAQSPRYKIIEKRQSVAFWCNPISGHATLYWYQQILGQGPKLLIQFQNNGVVDDSQLPKDRFSAERLKGVDSTLKIQPAKLEDSAVYLCASSSGGTSGGISYEQYFGPGTRLTVT.

J is TRBJ2-2 and V is TRBV27, with 10 bases matching TRBD2. Germline lookup yields CDR1 MNHEY and CDR2 SMNVEV (reference sequence). With V trimmed by 4 bases and J by 3 bases, 2 bases remained unmatched. This CDR3 region has 15 residues. The CDR3 coding sequence is TGTGCCAGCAGTTCTAGCGGGAGTTACACCGGGGAGCTGTTTTTT. Amino acid sequence: CASSSSGSYTGELFF.

The chain couples TRBV7-9 to TRBJ2-3; D not certain. This CDR3 has 13 residues. Between the trimmed V and J ends, which lost 5 bases and 1 base, there was a span of 7 bases. Looked up from germline, CDR1 is SEHNR and CDR2 is FQNEAQ (reference sequence). The CDR3 DNA follows: TGTGCCAGCAGCGCCCCCCGCACAGATACGCAGTATTTT. Protein sequence: CASSAPRTDTQYF.

The chain recombines TRBV28 with TRBJ2-2; 7 nucleotides agree with TRBD1. The V gene end was trimmed by 4 bases and the J gene end by 8 bases; junction bases not matched to a gene: 1. Germline CDR1 reads MDHEN; CDR2 reads SYDVKM. The CDR3 is made up of 12 amino acids. The CDR3 loop is CASSWGQGELFF. The CDR3 DNA is TGTGCCAGCAGTTGGGGACAGGGGGAGCTGTTTTTT. The whole variable domain, remainder taken from reference TRBV28 and TRBJ2-2, is DVKVTQSSRYLVKRTGEKVFLECVQDMDHENMFWYRQDPGLGLRLIYFSYDVKMKEKGDIPEGYSVSREKKERFSLILESASTNQTSMYLCASSWGQGELFFGEGSRLTVL.

The chain links TRBV7-9 to TRBJ2-1; 7 bases align to TRBD1. The CDR3 has 14 residues. In germline, CDR1 is SEHNR, CDR2 FQNEAQ (reference sequence). The V segment lost 2 bases and the J segment 4 bases; nucleotides outside the gene matches: 2. The CDR3 coding sequence is TGTGCCAGCAGCTTAATGGGACAGTACAATGAGCAGTTCTTC. This translates into CASSLMGQYNEQFF. Based on the CDR3 plus reference TRBV7-9 and TRBJ2-1, the full variable domain is DTGVSQNPRHKITKRGQNVTFRCDPISEHNRLYWYRQTLGQGPEFLTYFQNEAQLEKSRLLSDRFSAERPKGSFSTLEIQRTEQGDSAMYLCASSLMGQYNEQFFGPGTRLTVL.

Ten or more counts support this clonotype. The chain couples TRBV27 to TRBJ1-2; a possible D gene is TRBD1 (6 bases). Trimming stripped 10 bases from V and 5 bases from J, with 17 bases between. This CDR3 is built from 13 residues. Germline CDR1 MNHEY, CDR2 SMNVEV (reference sequence). This chain's CDR3 is CATSQGSAYGYTF. The CDR3 bases are TGTGCCACCTCCCAGGGGTCAGCGTATGGCTACACCTTC.

This clonotype was seen a few times. The J gene is TRBJ2-7, the V gene TRBV7-9; D gene unclear. CDR3 length: 14 residues. From germline, CDR1 is SEHNR and CDR2 FQNEAQ (reference sequence). The V gene lost 3 bases and the J gene lost 5 bases, with 14 bases spanning the gap. The CDR3 region is CASSLASTSNEQYF. CDR3 DNA sequence: TGTGCCAGCAGCTTGGCTAGTACTTCCAACGAGCAGTACTTC.

Only a few counts were recorded for this clonotype. V is TRBV28 and J is TRBJ2-2; TRBD1 might be the D (6 bases). V dropped 5 bases and J dropped 3 bases, with 13 bases sitting between them. Per the germline V gene, CDR1 is MDHEN and CDR2 is SYDVKM. The CDR3 runs to 15 residues. In nucleotides, the CDR3 is TGTGCCAGCAGTCCCTACAGGGTGGACACCGGGGAGCTGTTTTTT. Amino acid sequence: CASSPYRVDTGELFF.

This clonotype was seen a handful of times. The J gene is TRBJ1-5, the V gene TRBV28, with 7 bases aligning to TRBD1. CDR3 length equals 13 residues. The V and J ends lost 5 bases and 5 bases, in that order; junction bases with no gene match: 3. The V gene's germline CDR1 is MDHEN and CDR2 SYDVKM. CDR3 sequence reads: CASSTGVDQPQHF. The CDR3 DNA reads TGTGCCAGCAGTACAGGGGTGGATCAGCCCCAGCATTTT.

A word on this clonotype: This sequence may be a read error, since a much larger clone differs from it by one base. The V gene is TRBV20-1, the J gene TRBJ2-3; 11 bases line up with TRBD2. This CDR3 is 15 amino acids long. The germline V gene encodes CDR1 DFQATT and CDR2 SNEGSKA (reference sequence). The CDR3 coding sequence is TGCAGTGCTAGAGGACTAGCGGGATCCACAGATACGCAGTGTTTT. This translates into CSARGLAGSTDTQCF.

This clonotype has a count of ten or more. V usage is TRBV13 and J usage is TRBJ2-1; perhaps TRBD2 as D (5 bases). Germline values: CDR1 PRHDT, CDR2 FYEKMQ (reference sequence). Trimming cost V 7 bases and J 6 bases, with 16 bases left between them. The CDR3 is 14 residues long. CDR3 sequence (DNA): TGTGCCAGCAAACTGGCGGGCACAATCAATGAGCAGTTCTTC. It codes for CASKLAGTINEQFF.

This clonotype was seen many times. The gene calls are TRBV30 and TRBJ2-7; 7 bases align to TRBD2. With 3 bases clipped from V and 0 bases from J, the junction kept 8 bases outside the gene matches. Germline V gene sequence: CDR1 GTSNPN, CDR2 SVGIG (reference sequence). The CDR3 covers 15 residues. CDR3 loop: CAWRPLAASSYEQYF. The DNA of the CDR3 is TGTGCCTGGAGACCCCTAGCGGCAAGCTCCTACGAGCAGTACTTC.